One TCR beta chain is described in this entry. The target antigen is unknown. As defined, naive CD8 cells were CD45RO-negative and positively selected for CCR7, with terminally differentiated effector memory CD45RA+ cells excluded. The donors, all of them Caucasian adults, lived in Nashville, Tennessee. The sample originates from a study of shared clonotypes between healthy human individuals. Study-wide points: Four donors shared about 5% of their naive CD4 clonotypes. What naive subsets generally showed was a larger estimated richness than memory subsets showed.

The CDR3 is 16 residues long. The V and J ends lost 1 base and 1 base respectively, with 13 bases between them. Germline values: CDR1 SGHTA, CDR2 FQGNSA. Each subset's genomic DNA was split evenly across several immunoSEQ plates. Sequencing used immunoSEQ multiplex PCR; TCRdb keeps in-frame clones, though not all of them. The profile covers about 820,000 clones, with roughly 92% appearing a single time and 20% to 30% taken by the ten largest. The material sequenced was naive CD8+ T cells sorted from blood. The V gene is TRBV7-2, the J gene TRBJ2-5; D is undetermined. The receptor's source is a man aged 25-45 years in good health. CDR3 in amino acids: CASSLDSLWSQETQYF. In DNA, the CDR3 is TGTGCCAGCAGCTTAGACAGTTTATGGAGCCAAGAGACCCAGTACTTC. Full variable domain (rest looked up from reference TRBV7-2 and TRBJ2-5): GAGVSQSPSNKVTEKGKDVELRCDPISGHTALYWYRQSLGQGLEFLIYFQGNSAPDKSGLPSDRFSAERTGGSVSTLTIQRTQQEDSAVYLCASSLDSLWSQETQYFGPGTRLLVL.